A selection of T cell receptor beta chains follows, all from one sample in a study of T cells in Graves' hyperthyroidism and ophthalmopathy. TCRdb used MiXCR to reprocess the multiplex PCR reads, holding one entry per CDR3 protein. The table shows approximately 420,000 distinct CDR3 sequences, with roughly 15% occurring only once. The sequencing sample was made of blood. These receptors all come from a young woman with Graves' hyperthyroidism. Both conserved end residues are part of each CDR3. A D gene is named only where the DNA matches it firmly. Clone size is not always given. Where it is, it says once, few, many or a class for expanded clones.

V,size,J,D,DNA,CDR3
TRBV7-9,.,TRBJ1-1,TRBD1,TGTGCCAGCAGCCCACAGGGGATGAACACTGAAGCTTTCTTT,CASSPQGMNTEAFF
TRBV12-5,many,TRBJ2-1,TRBD2,TGTGCTAGTGGACTAGCGGGAGGGCAATACAATGAGCAGTTCTTC,CASGLAGGQYNEQFF
TRBV19,once,TRBJ1-5,.,TGTGCCAGTAGTATCTGGGGTGATAGCAATCAGCCCCAGCATTTT,CASSIWGDSNQPQHF
TRBV15,many,TRBJ1-1,TRBD1,TGTGCCACCAGCAGAGTAAGACAGGGCTACCTGAACACTGAAGCTTTCTTT,CATSRVRQGYLNTEAFF
TRBV7-9,many,TRBJ2-2,TRBD2,TGTGCCAGCAACAGGTGGCGGGAGAACGGGGAGCTGTTTTTT,CASNRWRENGELFF
TRBV27,many,TRBJ1-1,TRBD1,TGTGCCAGCAGGACAGGGGGTAGTAACACTGAAGCTTTCTTT,CASRTGGSNTEAFF
TRBV7-9,few,TRBJ2-1,TRBD1,TGTGCCAGCAGCTTACGACTGAAGACAGGGTACAATGAGCAGTTCTTC,CASSLRLKTGYNEQFF
TRBV2,.,TRBJ2-7,.,TGTGCCAGCAGGGGGGACCACCCAAACTACGAGCAGTACTTC,CASRGDHPNYEQYF
TRBV24-1,many,TRBJ2-1,.,TGTGCCACCAGTGGAAGAACGGAGCTCTCGGCGGATGAGCAGTTCTTC,CATSGRTELSADEQFF
TRBV5-1,few,TRBJ2-1,TRBD2,TGCGCCAGCAGCTTTCAAGCGGGATCGTACAATGAGCAGTTCTTC,CASSFQAGSYNEQFF
TRBV30,many,TRBJ2-1,TRBD2,TGTGCCTGGAGTCGACTAGCGGGCTACAATGAGCAGTTCTTC,CAWSRLAGYNEQFF